The 16 T cell receptor beta chains below all came from one sample that was sequenced in a study of blood T cell repertoires in COVID-19. TCRdb's table, derived via immunoSEQ multiplex PCR, lists solely in-frame clones and lacks some. The repertoire includes over 250,000 clones, over 75% of them detected once, and roughly 5% sits in the top ten. Specimen: peripheral blood. The receptor source for this set is a man aged 50 to 59 with active or convalescent COVID-19.

This chain links TRBV4-3 with TRBJ1-5; TRBD1 matches at 7 bases. In germline, CDR1 is LGHNA, CDR2 YSLEER. The length of the CDR3 is 16 residues. The V segment lost 5 bases and the J segment 5 bases; nucleotides outside the gene matches: 12. The CDR3 loop is CASSFRAVTGHQPQHF. CDR3 bases: TGCGCCAGCAGCTTCCGAGCCGTGACAGGGCATCAGCCCCAGCATTTT.

The rearrangement links TRBV30 to TRBJ1-1; 7 nucleotides line up with TRBD1. V trimming: 5 bases; J trimming: 8 bases; junction bases outside the gene matches: 5. Germline V CDR1 and CDR2: GTSNPN, SVGIG (reference sequence). The CDR3 consists of 11 residues. The CDR3 coding sequence is TGTGCCTGGGATACAGGGGCGGAAGCTTTCTTT. Amino acid sequence: CAWDTGAEAFF.

This sequence joins TRBV7-2 and TRBJ1-2; 7 bases match TRBD1. Germline V CDR1 and CDR2: SGHTA, FQGNSA. Trimming took 6 bases from V and 2 from J; bases not matched to a gene: 3. The CDR3 extends over 13 amino acids. In nucleotides, the CDR3 is TGTGCCAGCAGACGACAGGGAAACTATGGCTACACCTTC. Encoded protein: CASRRQGNYGYTF.

The genes are TRBV15 and TRBJ2-2; 10 nucleotides line up with TRBD2. This CDR3 comprises 17 residues. Germline loops: CDR1 LNHNV, CDR2 YYDKDF (reference sequence). Trimming removed 0 bases from V and 6 bases from J; junction bases left unmatched: 7. The CDR3 protein is CATSRDYQAGGPGELFF. The CDR3 DNA reads as TGTGCCACCAGCAGAGATTATCAAGCGGGAGGGCCCGGGGAGCTGTTTTTT.

The rearrangement uses TRBV2 and TRBJ2-7; 7 bases fit TRBD1. The CDR3 has 12 residues. V trimming: 7 bases; J trimming: 5 bases; junction bases outside the gene matches: 5. Germline assignment: CDR1 SNHLY and CDR2 FYNNEI. CDR3 loop: CASKRGGNEQYF. CDR3 nucleotide sequence: TGTGCCAGCAAACGAGGGGGCAACGAGCAGTACTTC.

The chain recombines TRBV11-2 with TRBJ2-4, with D perhaps TRBD1 (8 bases). This CDR3 has 18 amino acids. V dropped 1 base and J dropped 1 base, with 17 bases sitting between them. Germline V gene lookup returns CDR1 SGHAT and CDR2 FQNNGV. The CDR3 loop is CASSLGGGTGIAKNIQYF. The DNA of the CDR3 is TGTGCCAGCAGCTTAGGGGGAGGGACAGGAATTGCCAAAAACATTCAGTACTTC.

The chain is built from TRBV4-1 and TRBJ1-2; 9 bases agree with TRBD1. J lost 8 bases, V lost 1 base, and 14 bases had no gene match. This CDR3 contains 17 residues. The germline gives CDR1 MGHRA, CDR2 YSYEKL. CDR3 in DNA: TGCGCCAGCAGCCAAGGAGTTCGTCTAGGACAGGGGAACGGCTACACCTTC. It codes for CASSQGVRLGQGNGYTF.

This clone was observed a few times. This sequence joins TRBV19 and TRBJ1-1, with D maybe TRBD1 (5 bases). The CDR3 spans 11 residues. V gave up 3 bases and J gave up 7 bases, with 6 bases separating them. CDR1 is LNHDA, CDR2 SQIVND, per germline (reference sequence). This CDR3 is CASSIRGEAFF. The CDR3, as DNA: TGTGCCAGTAGTATTAGGGGTGAAGCTTTCTTT.

The chain joins TRBV6-6 to TRBJ2-1; D remains unclear. The germline V and J ends were trimmed by 0 bases and 0 bases, with 3 bases remaining between them. Germline CDR1 and CDR2: MNHNY and SVGAGI (reference sequence). This CDR3 region has 14 residues. CDR3 residues: CASSYSGSYNEQFF. CDR3 sequence (DNA): TGTGCCAGCAGTTACTCCGGCTCCTACAATGAGCAGTTCTTC.

The chain recombines TRBV25-1 with TRBJ2-5; 7 bases are a match to TRBD2. The CDR3 covers 12 residues. V lost 6 bases and J lost 5; bases outside the gene matches: 3. The germline V gene has CDR1 MGHDK and CDR2 SYGVNS. In DNA form, the CDR3 reads TGTGCCAGCAGGGCGGGGGAGGAGACCCAGTACTTC. Its protein is CASRAGEETQYF.

The chain links TRBV11-2 to TRBJ2-3; 9 nucleotides align to TRBD2. Per the germline V gene, CDR1 is SGHAT and CDR2 is FQNNGV. Trimming cost V 4 bases and J 2 bases; bases outside gene matches: 7. The CDR3 is made up of 16 amino acids. CDR3 sequence reads: CASSYQAGGITDTQYF. In DNA form, the CDR3 reads TGTGCCAGCAGCTACCAAGCGGGAGGAATCACAGATACGCAGTATTTT.

The chain links TRBV18 to TRBJ1-4, with unresolved D. This CDR3 has 15 residues. Trimming cost V 0 bases and J 3 bases, with 8 bases left between them. The germline V gene has CDR1 KGHSH and CDR2 LQKENI. The CDR3 sequence: CASSPPLGSNEKLFF. The CDR3, as DNA: TGTGCCAGCTCACCACCTCTGGGCTCTAATGAAAAACTGTTTTTT.

As concerns this clone: The junction and the germline gene differ at one end; a read error may be behind it. The same CDR3 arises from other DNA sequences in this sample as well. The V call is TRBV5-1, the J call TRBJ2-7, with 7 bases matching TRBD1. CDR3 length equals 16 residues. CDR1 is SGHRS, CDR2 YFSETQ, per germline. The CDR3 DNA follows: TGCGCCAGCAGCTTGAGGGGGACAGCCTCCTGGGACGAACAGTACTTC. Translation: CASSLRGTASWDEQYF.

The V gene is TRBV10-3, the J gene TRBJ2-3; D gene ambiguous. This CDR3 is built from 12 residues. Per germline, CDR1 ENHRY and CDR2 SYGVKD. V gave up 9 bases and J gave up 2 bases, with 9 bases separating them. The CDR3 DNA follows: TGTGCCATTGCTACAGACACAGATACGCAGTATTTT. Translation: CAIATDTDTQYF.

This clone was detected once. The rearrangement links TRBV19 to TRBJ1-3; D unresolved. The germline V and J ends were trimmed by 6 bases and 8 bases, with 17 bases remaining between them. Germline V gene sequence: CDR1 LNHDA, CDR2 SQIVND (reference sequence). The CDR3 loop spans 14 amino acids. The chain's CDR3 is CASSLQRESDTIYF. The CDR3 DNA is TGTGCCAGTAGCCTACAGAGGGAATCGGACACCATATATTTT.

The gene calls are TRBV3-1 (or the pseudogene TRBV3-2) and TRBJ2-2; 8 nucleotides agree with TRBD2. Germline trimming cut 5 bases from V and 8 bases from J; bases unmatched to any gene: 4. CDR1 and CDR2 from the germline V gene are LGHDT and YNNKEL (reference sequence). The CDR3 is 13 residues long. CDR3: CASSFSGSGELFF. CDR3 nucleotides: TGTGCCAGCAGCTTCAGCGGGAGTGGGGAGCTGTTTTTT.